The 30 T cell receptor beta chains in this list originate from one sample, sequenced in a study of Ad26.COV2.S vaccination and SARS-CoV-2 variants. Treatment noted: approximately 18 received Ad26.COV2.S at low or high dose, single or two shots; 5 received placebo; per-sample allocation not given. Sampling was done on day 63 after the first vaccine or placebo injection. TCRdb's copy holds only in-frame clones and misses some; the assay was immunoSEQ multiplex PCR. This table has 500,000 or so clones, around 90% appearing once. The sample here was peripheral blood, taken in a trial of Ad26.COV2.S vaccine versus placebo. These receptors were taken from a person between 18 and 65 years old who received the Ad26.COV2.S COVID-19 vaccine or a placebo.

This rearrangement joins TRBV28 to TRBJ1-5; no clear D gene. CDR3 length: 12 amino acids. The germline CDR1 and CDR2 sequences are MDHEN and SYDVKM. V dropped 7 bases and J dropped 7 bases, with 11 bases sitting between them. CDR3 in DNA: TGTGCCAGCAATGTCCTATCCCAGCCCCAGCATTTT. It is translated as CASNVLSQPQHF.

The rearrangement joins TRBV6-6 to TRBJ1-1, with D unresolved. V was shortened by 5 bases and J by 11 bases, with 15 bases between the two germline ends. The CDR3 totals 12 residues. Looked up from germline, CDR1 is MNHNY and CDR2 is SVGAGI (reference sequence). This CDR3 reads CASSAAVLLAFF. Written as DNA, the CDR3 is TGTGCCAGCAGTGCTGCCGTGTTATTGGCTTTCTTT.

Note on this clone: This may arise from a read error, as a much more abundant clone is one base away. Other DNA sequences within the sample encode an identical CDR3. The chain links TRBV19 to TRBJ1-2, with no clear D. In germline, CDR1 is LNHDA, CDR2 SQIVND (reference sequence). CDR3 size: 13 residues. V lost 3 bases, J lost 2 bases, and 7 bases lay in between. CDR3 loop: CASSIEGNYGYTF. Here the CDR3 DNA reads TGTGCCAGTAGTATTGAGGGAAACTATGGCTACACCTTC.

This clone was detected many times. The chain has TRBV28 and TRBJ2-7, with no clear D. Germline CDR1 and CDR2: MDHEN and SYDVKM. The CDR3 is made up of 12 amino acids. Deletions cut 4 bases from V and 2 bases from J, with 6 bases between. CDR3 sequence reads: CASSSDTYEQYF. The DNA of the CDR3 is TGTGCCAGCAGTTCAGACACCTACGAGCAGTACTTC. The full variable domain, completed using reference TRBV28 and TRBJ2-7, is DVKVTQSSRYLVKRTGEKVFLECVQDMDHENMFWYRQDPGLGLRLIYFSYDVKMKEKGDIPEGYSVSREKKERFSLILESASTNQTSMYLCASSSDTYEQYFGPGTRLTVT.

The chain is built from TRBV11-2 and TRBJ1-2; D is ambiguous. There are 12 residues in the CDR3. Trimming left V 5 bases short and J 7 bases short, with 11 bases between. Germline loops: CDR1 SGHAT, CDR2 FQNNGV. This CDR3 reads CASSSLEAGYTF. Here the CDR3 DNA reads TGTGCCAGCAGCAGCTTAGAAGCTGGCTACACCTTC.

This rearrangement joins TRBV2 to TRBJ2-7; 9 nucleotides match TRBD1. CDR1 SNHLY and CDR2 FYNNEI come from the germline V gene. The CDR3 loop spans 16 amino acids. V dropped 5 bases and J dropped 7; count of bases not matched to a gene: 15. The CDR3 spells CASSRLPGQGKGEQYF. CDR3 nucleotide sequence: TGTGCCAGCAGTCGACTTCCGGGACAGGGAAAGGGGGAGCAGTACTTC.

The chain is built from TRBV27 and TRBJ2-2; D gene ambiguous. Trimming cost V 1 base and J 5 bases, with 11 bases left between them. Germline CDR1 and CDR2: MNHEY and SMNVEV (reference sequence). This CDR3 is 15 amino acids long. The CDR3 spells CASSLCRRCTGELFF. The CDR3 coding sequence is TGTGCCAGCAGTTTATGCAGGCGATGTACCGGGGAGCTGTTTTTT.

CDR3 nucleotide sequence: TGTGCCTGGAGGGGCTTGGGACTACACAATGAGCAGTTCTTC. Amino acids: CAWRGLGLHNEQFF. The genes are TRBV30 and TRBJ2-1; 7 bases match TRBD2. CDR1 GTSNPN and CDR2 SVGIG come from the germline V gene (reference sequence). This CDR3 region has 14 residues. J was trimmed by 5 bases and V by 3 bases; bases with no gene match: 7.

The CDR3 bases are TGCAGTGCTAGTAGAACAGATCTAAATGAGCAGTTCTTC. This sequence encodes CSASRTDLNEQFF. This sequence joins TRBV20-1 and TRBJ2-1; no clear D. V lost 3 bases to trimming and J lost 7 bases, with 13 bases between them. Germline V lookup: CDR1 DFQATT, CDR2 SNEGSKA (reference sequence). The CDR3 has 13 residues.

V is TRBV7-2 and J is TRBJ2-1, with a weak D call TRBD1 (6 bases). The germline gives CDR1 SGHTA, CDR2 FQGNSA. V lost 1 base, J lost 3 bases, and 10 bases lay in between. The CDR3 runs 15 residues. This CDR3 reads CASSLVQGSYNEQFF. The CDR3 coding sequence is TGTGCCAGCAGCTTAGTACAGGGTAGCTACAATGAGCAGTTCTTC. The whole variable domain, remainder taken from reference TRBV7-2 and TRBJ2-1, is GAGVSQSPSNKVTEKGKDVELRCDPISGHTALYWYRQSLGQGLEFLIYFQGNSAPDKSGLPSDRFSAERTGGSVSTLTIQRTQQEDSAVYLCASSLVQGSYNEQFFGPGTRLTVL.

The CDR3 protein is CASTRSGRASYNEQFF. CDR3 in DNA: TGTGCCAGCACCCGTAGCGGGAGGGCGTCCTACAATGAGCAGTTCTTC. The rearrangement joins TRBV28 to TRBJ2-1; TRBD2 aligns across 11 bases. J gave up 1 base and V 7 bases, and 6 bases lay outside the gene matches. The CDR3 spans 16 residues. Germline values: CDR1 MDHEN, CDR2 SYDVKM.

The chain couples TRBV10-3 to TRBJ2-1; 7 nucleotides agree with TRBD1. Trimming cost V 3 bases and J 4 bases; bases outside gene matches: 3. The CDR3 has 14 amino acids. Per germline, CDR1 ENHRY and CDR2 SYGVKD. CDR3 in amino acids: CAISDDREYNEQFF. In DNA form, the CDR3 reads TGTGCCATCAGTGACGACAGGGAATACAATGAGCAGTTCTTC.

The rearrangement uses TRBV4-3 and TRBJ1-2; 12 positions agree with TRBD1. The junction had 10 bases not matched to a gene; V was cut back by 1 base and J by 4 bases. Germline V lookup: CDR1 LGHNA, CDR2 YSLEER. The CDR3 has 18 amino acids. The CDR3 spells CASSQVPGQGARGYGYTF. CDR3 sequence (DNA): TGCGCCAGCAGCCAAGTTCCGGGACAGGGGGCAAGAGGCTATGGCTACACCTTC.

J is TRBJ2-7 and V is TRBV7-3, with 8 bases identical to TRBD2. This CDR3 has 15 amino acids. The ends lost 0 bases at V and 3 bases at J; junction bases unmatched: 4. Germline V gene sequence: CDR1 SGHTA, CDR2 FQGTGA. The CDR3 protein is CASSLTAGGGYEQYF. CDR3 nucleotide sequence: TGTGCCAGCAGCTTAACCGCGGGAGGAGGCTACGAGCAGTACTTC.

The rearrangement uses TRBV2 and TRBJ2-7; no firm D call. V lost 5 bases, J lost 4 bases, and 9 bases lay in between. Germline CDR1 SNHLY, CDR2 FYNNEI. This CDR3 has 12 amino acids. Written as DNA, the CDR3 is TGTGCCAGCAGTCACCCCTCGTACGAGCAGTACTTC. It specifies CASSHPSYEQYF.

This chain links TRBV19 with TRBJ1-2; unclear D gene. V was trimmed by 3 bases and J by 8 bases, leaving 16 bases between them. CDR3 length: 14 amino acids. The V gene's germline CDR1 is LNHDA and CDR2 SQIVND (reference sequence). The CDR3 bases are TGTGCCAGTAGTATGAAACGAGTGGGAGGCGGCTACACCTTC. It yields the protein CASSMKRVGGGYTF.

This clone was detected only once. DNA of the CDR3: TGTGCCAGCAGCCTCGGGGGTTCGAGCGGGACAACTCAGTTCTTC. Encoded protein: CASSLGGSSGTTQFF. The chain combines TRBV7-6 with TRBJ2-1, with D possibly being TRBD2 (7 bases). V lost 5 bases, J lost 13 bases, and 24 bases lay in between. CDR1 SGHVS and CDR2 FNYEAQ come from the germline V gene. The CDR3 has 15 residues.

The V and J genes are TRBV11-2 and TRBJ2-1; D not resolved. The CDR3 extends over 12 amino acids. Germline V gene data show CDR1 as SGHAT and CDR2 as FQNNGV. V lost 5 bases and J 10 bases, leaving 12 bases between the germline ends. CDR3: CASSDHIGEQFF. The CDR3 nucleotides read TGTGCCAGCAGCGACCATATCGGCGAGCAGTTCTTC.

The CDR3 DNA reads TGTGCCAGCAGTTATAGGACTAGCGGGGCCCAGTATTTT. It specifies CASSYRTSGAQYF. The genes are TRBV12-3 or TRBV12-4 and TRBJ2-3; 12 bases map to TRBD2. Trimming at V came to 4 bases and at J to 12 bases, leaving 5 bases not matched to a gene. The CDR3 covers 13 residues.

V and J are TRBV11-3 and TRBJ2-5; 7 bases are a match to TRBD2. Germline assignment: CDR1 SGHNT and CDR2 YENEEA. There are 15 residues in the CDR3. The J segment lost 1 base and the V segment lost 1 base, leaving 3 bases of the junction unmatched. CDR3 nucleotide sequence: TGTGCCAGCAGCTTAGGGGAGGGTGTCCAAGAGACCCAGTACTTC. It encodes CASSLGEGVQETQYF.

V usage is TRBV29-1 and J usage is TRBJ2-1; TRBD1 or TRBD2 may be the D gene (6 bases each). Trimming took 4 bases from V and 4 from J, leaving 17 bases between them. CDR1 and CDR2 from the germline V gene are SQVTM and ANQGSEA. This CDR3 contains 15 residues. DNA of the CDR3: TGCAGCGTTGTGGGCGGGACAAGTAAATACAATGAGCAGTTCTTC. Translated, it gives CSVVGGTSKYNEQFF.

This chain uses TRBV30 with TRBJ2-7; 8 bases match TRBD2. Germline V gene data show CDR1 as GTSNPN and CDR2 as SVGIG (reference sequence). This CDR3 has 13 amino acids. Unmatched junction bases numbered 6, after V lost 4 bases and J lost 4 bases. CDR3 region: CAWTPGLVYEQYF. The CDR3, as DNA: TGTGCCTGGACGCCGGGACTAGTGTACGAGCAGTACTTC.

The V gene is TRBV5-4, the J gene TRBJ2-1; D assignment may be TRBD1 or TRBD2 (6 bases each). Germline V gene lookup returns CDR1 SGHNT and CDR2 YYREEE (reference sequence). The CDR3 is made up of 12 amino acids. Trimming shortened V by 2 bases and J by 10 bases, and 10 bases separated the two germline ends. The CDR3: CASSFGGGEQFF. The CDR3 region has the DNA TGTGCCAGCAGCTTCGGAGGGGGAGAGCAGTTCTTC. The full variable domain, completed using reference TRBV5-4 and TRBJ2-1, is ETGVTQSPTHLIKTRGQQVTLRCSSQSGHNTVSWYQQALGQGPQFIFQYYREEENGRGNFPPRFSGLQFPNYSSELNVNALELDDSALYLCASSFGGGEQFFGPGTRLTVL.

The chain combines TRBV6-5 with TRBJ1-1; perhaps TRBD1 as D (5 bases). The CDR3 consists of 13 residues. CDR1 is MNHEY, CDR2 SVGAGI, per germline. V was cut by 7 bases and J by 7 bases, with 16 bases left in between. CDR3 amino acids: CASTVAGLYEAFF. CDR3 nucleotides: TGTGCCAGCACGGTGGCAGGGCTCTATGAAGCTTTCTTT.

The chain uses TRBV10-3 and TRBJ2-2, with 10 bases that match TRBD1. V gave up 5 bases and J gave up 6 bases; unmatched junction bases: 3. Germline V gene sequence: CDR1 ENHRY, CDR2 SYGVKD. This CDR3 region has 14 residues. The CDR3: CAISRQGAAGELFF. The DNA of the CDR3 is TGTGCCATCAGTCGACAGGGGGCGGCCGGGGAGCTGTTTTTT.

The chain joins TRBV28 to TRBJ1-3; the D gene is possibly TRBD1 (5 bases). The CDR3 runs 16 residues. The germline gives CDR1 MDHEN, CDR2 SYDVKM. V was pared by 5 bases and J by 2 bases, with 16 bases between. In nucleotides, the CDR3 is TGTGCCAGCAGTCCCGCAGGGTGGGTGGCTGGAAACACCATATATTTT. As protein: CASSPAGWVAGNTIYF. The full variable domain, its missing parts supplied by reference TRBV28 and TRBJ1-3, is DVKVTQSSRYLVKRTGEKVFLECVQDMDHENMFWYRQDPGLGLRLIYFSYDVKMKEKGDIPEGYSVSREKKERFSLILESASTNQTSMYLCASSPAGWVAGNTIYFGEGSWLTVV.

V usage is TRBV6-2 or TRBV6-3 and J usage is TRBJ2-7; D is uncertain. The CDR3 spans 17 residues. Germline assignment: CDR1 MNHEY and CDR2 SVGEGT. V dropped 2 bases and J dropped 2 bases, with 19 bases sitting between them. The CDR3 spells CASSYGVNYGSAYEQYF. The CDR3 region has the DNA TGTGCCAGCAGTTACGGAGTAAATTATGGTTCCGCCTACGAGCAGTACTTC.

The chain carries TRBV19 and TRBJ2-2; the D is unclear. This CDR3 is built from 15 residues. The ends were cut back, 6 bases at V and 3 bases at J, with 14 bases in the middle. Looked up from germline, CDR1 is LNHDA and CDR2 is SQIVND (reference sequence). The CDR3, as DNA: TGTGCCAGTAGCCCCGCGATTCGGGACACCGGGGAGCTGTTTTTT. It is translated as CASSPAIRDTGELFF.

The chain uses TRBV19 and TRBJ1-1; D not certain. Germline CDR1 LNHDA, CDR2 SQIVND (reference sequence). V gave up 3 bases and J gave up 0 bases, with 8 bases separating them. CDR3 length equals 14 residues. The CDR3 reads CASSIGNLNTEAFF. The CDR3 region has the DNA TGTGCCAGTAGTATTGGAAATCTGAACACTGAAGCTTTCTTT.

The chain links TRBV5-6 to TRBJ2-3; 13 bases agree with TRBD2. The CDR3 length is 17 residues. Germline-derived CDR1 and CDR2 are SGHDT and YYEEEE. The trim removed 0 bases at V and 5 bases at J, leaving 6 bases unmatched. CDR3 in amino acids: CASSLGWTSGSIDTQYF. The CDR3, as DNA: TGTGCCAGCAGCTTGGGGTGGACTAGCGGGAGTATAGATACGCAGTATTTT.